This TCR beta chain was recovered during a study of siplizumab effects on memory and regulatory T cells. Study-level points and caveats: Phenotypic classification as naive or memory proved unattainable for roughly 75-97% of proliferating CD4+ or CD8+ clones. Memory cells seemed less diverse than naive T cells, which also seemed major contributors to the alloresponse. The mean Treg-derived percentage of mappable alloreactive CD4+ clones was around 69% with siplizumab compared with 25% to 30% in controls.

With V trimmed by 3 bases and J by 2 bases, 7 bases remained unmatched. The CDR3 is 16 residues long. Germline values: CDR1 SGDLS, CDR2 YYNGEE. Generated by immunoSEQ multiplex PCR, the TCRdb table keeps only in-frame clones and is missing some. Of 90,000 to 150,000 clones in the sample, 85% to 95% were seen once. A remark on this clone: The target antigen is unknown.

The sequence was obtained from a human donor in good health. The rearrangement links TRBV9 to TRBJ2-3, with TRBD1 identical over 9 bases. Input material: non-Treg CD4+ T cells sorted from blood. The CDR3 coding sequence is TGTGCCAGCAGCGCCCTCGGGACAGGGAACACAGATACGCAGTATTTT. Translating it yields CASSALGTGNTDTQYF.